These 8 T cell receptor beta chains were sequenced from one sample in a study of CD8 T cells in ankylosing spondylitis. TCRdb processed the 5' RACE reads anew with MiXCR; each CDR3 protein has one entry. This sample has 200,000 to 250,000 distinct CDR3 sequences, with roughly a third found just once. Sequenced: blood, either unsorted or a sorted T cell fraction (not recorded which). These receptors were taken from a male donor with ankylosing spondylitis or in good health (not recorded which).

The chain uses TRBV5-1 and TRBJ2-3; D gene uncertain. The germline V gene encodes CDR1 SGHRS and CDR2 YFSETQ. Between the trimmed V and J ends, which lost 6 bases and 0 bases, there was a span of 8 bases. The CDR3 has 13 residues. In nucleotides, the CDR3 is TGCGCCAGCATTCCGCCTAGCACAGATACGCAGTATTTT. Translation: CASIPPSTDTQYF.

This clonotype occurred a few times. The chain combines TRBV5-1 with TRBJ2-7; D may be TRBD1 (6 bases). The CDR3 totals 14 residues. Germline CDR1 SGHRS, CDR2 YFSETQ. The V end was cut by 2 bases, the J end by 4 bases, with 13 bases between. DNA of the CDR3: TGCGCCAGCAGCTTCGAGGGACACACGTACGAGCAGTACTTC. It encodes CASSFEGHTYEQYF.

This clonotype was seen only a few times. This chain connects TRBV7-7 to TRBJ2-2; D perhaps matches TRBD1 (5 bases). Germline V gives CDR1 SSHAT, CDR2 FNYEAQ (reference sequence). Trimming removed 5 bases at V and 0 bases at J, with 16 bases between. The CDR3 contains 17 residues. The CDR3 here is CASSPPIQGSNTGELFF. DNA of the CDR3: TGTGCCAGCAGCCCCCCGATCCAGGGTTCGAACACCGGGGAGCTGTTTTTT. Supplemented by reference TRBV7-7 and TRBJ2-2, the full variable domain reads GAGVSQSPRYKVTKRGQDVTLRCDPISSHATLYWYQQALGQGPEFLTYFNYEAQPDKSGLPSDRFSAERPEGSISTLTIQRTEQRDSAMYRCASSPPIQGSNTGELFFGEGSRLTVL.

This chain connects TRBV20-1 to TRBJ2-7, with D tentatively TRBD1 or TRBD2 (5 bases each). The germline V and J ends were trimmed by 5 bases and 4 bases, with 18 bases remaining between them. Germline V gene lookup returns CDR1 DFQATT and CDR2 SNEGSKA (reference sequence). The CDR3 totals 14 residues. CDR3 DNA sequence: TGCAGTGCTCTGCAGACCGGGGCTATTTACGAGCAGTACTTC. This gives the protein CSALQTGAIYEQYF.

This sequence joins TRBV11-2 and TRBJ1-1, with D possibly TRBD1 on 6 matching bases. The CDR3 extends over 15 amino acids. The V end lost 1 base, the J end lost 4 bases, and 13 bases lay between the germline ends. Germline CDR1 is SGHAT and CDR2 is FQNNGV. The CDR3, as DNA: TGTGCCAGCAGCTTAGGTCGGGGGCCGTCCACTGAAGCTTTCTTT. As protein: CASSLGRGPSTEAFF.

This clonotype was counted between two and nine times. V usage is TRBV7-2 and J usage is TRBJ1-4; D is unresolved. The CDR3 is made up of 15 amino acids. The germline V and J ends were trimmed by 3 bases and 4 bases, with 12 bases remaining between them. CDR1 is SGHTA, CDR2 FQGNSA, per germline. This CDR3 is CASSFQGPRNEKLFF. In nucleotides, the CDR3 is TGTGCCAGCAGCTTTCAAGGACCCCGTAATGAAAAACTGTTTTTT.

The rearrangement joins TRBV7-3 to TRBJ2-7; D is ambiguous. Trimming took off 4 bases at V and 6 bases at J, with 13 bases between the two ends. This CDR3 is built from 13 residues. Germline V gene data show CDR1 as SGHTA and CDR2 as FQGTGA. CDR3 region: CASSYGLSPEQYF. In DNA form, the CDR3 reads TGTGCCAGCAGCTATGGGTTGTCTCCCGAGCAGTACTTC.

This chain joins TRBV12-3 or TRBV12-4 and TRBJ2-1; 9 bases are shared with TRBD2. The V gene end was trimmed by 6 bases and the J gene end by 6 bases; junction bases not matched to a gene: 6. This CDR3 contains 14 residues. For the CDR3, the DNA is TGTGCCAGCAGCGCGGGGGGGTTAGGCAATGAGCAGTTCTTC. Translating it yields CASSAGGLGNEQFF.